A selection of T cell receptor beta chains follows, all from one sample in a study of blood T cell repertoires in COVID-19. The table came from immunoSEQ multiplex PCR; TCRdb's copy has only in-frame clones and leaves some out. The table includes about 190,000 clones, under 90% detected once. Sequencing was done on a sample of peripheral blood. The receptors derive from a human donor in a cohort sampled during active COVID-19. The CDR3 runs from the conserved cysteine through the conserved F or W. Fields, in order: D gene, V gene, clone size, J gene, CDR3 DNA, CDR3 protein. The D gene is left open where the match is weak. Some rows mark clone size as missing; the rest say once, few, many or name a class of expanded clone.

d_gene: NA
v_gene: TRBV28
abundance: once
j_gene: TRBJ2-7
CDR3nt: TGTGCCAGCAGTTTTAGGCCCGAGGGGGTAATAATCTACGAGCAGTACTTC
CDR3aa: CASSFRPEGVIIYEQYF

d_gene: NA
v_gene: TRBV5-4
abundance: NA
j_gene: TRBJ2-5
CDR3nt: TGTGCCAGCAGCTTGGTGTCGGACAGAGAGACCCAGTACTTC
CDR3aa: CASSLVSDRETQYF

d_gene: NA
v_gene: TRBV7-2
abundance: NA
j_gene: TRBJ2-3
CDR3nt: TGTGCCAGCAGCTTTGCACTGGGACAACGGACAGATACGCAGTATTTT
CDR3aa: CASSFALGQRTDTQYF

d_gene: NA
v_gene: TRBV30
abundance: NA
j_gene: TRBJ1-5
CDR3nt: TGTGCCTGGAGTACAGGTAACAATCAGCCCCAGCATTTT
CDR3aa: CAWSTGNNQPQHF

d_gene: TRBD1
v_gene: TRBV7-9
abundance: NA
j_gene: TRBJ2-1
CDR3nt: TGTGCCAGCAGCCCGGGGACAGGTTCTAATGAGCAGTTCTTC
CDR3aa: CASSPGTGSNEQFF

d_gene: NA
v_gene: TRBV3-1/TRBV3-2
abundance: NA
j_gene: TRBJ2-1
CDR3nt: TGTGCCAGCAGCCAAGGTCCGGCAGGCTACAATGAGCAGTTCTTC
CDR3aa: CASSQGPAGYNEQFF

d_gene: NA
v_gene: TRBV6-2/TRBV6-3
abundance: NA
j_gene: TRBJ1-1
CDR3nt: TGTGCCAGCAGTTACAGGACAGTGAACACTGAAGCTTTCTTT
CDR3aa: CASSYRTVNTEAFF

d_gene: NA
v_gene: TRBV5-8
abundance: NA
j_gene: TRBJ2-3
CDR3nt: TGTGCCAGCAGCTTGGAGGGGTCCAACACAGATACGCAGTATTTT
CDR3aa: CASSLEGSNTDTQYF

d_gene: NA
v_gene: TRBV24-1
abundance: NA
j_gene: TRBJ1-5
CDR3nt: TGTGCCACCAGTGTAGTCCAGGTTCTTACCCAGCCCCAGCATTTT
CDR3aa: CATSVVQVLTQPQHF

d_gene: TRBD1
v_gene: TRBV5-1
abundance: few
j_gene: TRBJ2-5
CDR3nt: TGCGCCAGCAGCTTGGGGGGACAGGGTAGCGAAGAGACCCAGTACTTC
CDR3aa: CASSLGGQGSEETQYF

d_gene: NA
v_gene: TRBV2
abundance: NA
j_gene: TRBJ2-5
CDR3nt: TGTGCCAGCTCGAAAACAGGGATAGAGACCCAGTACTTC
CDR3aa: CASSKTGIETQYF

d_gene: TRBD1
v_gene: TRBV24-1
abundance: NA
j_gene: TRBJ2-2
CDR3nt: TGTGCCACCAGTGACCCTGGACAGGGACGGGACGGGGAGCTGTTTTTT
CDR3aa: CATSDPGQGRDGELFF

d_gene: NA
v_gene: TRBV6-2/TRBV6-3
abundance: many
j_gene: TRBJ1-1
CDR3nt: TGTGCCAGCAGTTACACACCGAACACTGAAGCTTTCTTT
CDR3aa: CASSYTPNTEAFF

d_gene: TRBD2
v_gene: TRBV3-1/TRBV3-2
abundance: NA
j_gene: TRBJ2-1
CDR3nt: TGTGCCAGCAGCGCTAGCGGGAGAAATGAGCAGTTCTTC
CDR3aa: CASSASGRNEQFF

d_gene: NA
v_gene: TRBV18
abundance: NA
j_gene: TRBJ1-4
CDR3nt: TGTGCCAGCTCGGGGCAGTTCAATGAAAAACTGTTTTTT
CDR3aa: CASSGQFNEKLFF

d_gene: NA
v_gene: TRBV12-3/TRBV12-4
abundance: NA
j_gene: TRBJ2-3
CDR3nt: TGTGCCGCCGCCCTCGGGAACACAGATACGCAGTATTTT
CDR3aa: CAAALGNTDTQYF

d_gene: NA
v_gene: TRBV2
abundance: NA
j_gene: TRBJ1-1
CDR3nt: TGTGCCAGCAGTAGCTTAGTGAACACTGAAGCTTTCTTT
CDR3aa: CASSSLVNTEAFF

d_gene: NA
v_gene: TRBV9
abundance: NA
j_gene: TRBJ2-6
CDR3nt: TGTGCCAGCAGCGAGAGGTCCGTCAGACCCCGCACGTCTGGGGCCAACGTCCTGACTTTC
CDR3aa: CASSERSVRPRTSGANVLTF

d_gene: NA
v_gene: TRBV5-6
abundance: NA
j_gene: TRBJ2-5
CDR3nt: TGTGCCAGCAGCTCCAGGGTGACTTGGGAGACCCAGTACTTC
CDR3aa: CASSSRVTWETQYF

d_gene: TRBD1
v_gene: TRBV2
abundance: NA
j_gene: TRBJ1-2
CDR3nt: TGTGCCAGCAGTGCGACAGGGAACTATGGCTACACCTTC
CDR3aa: CASSATGNYGYTF

d_gene: TRBD1
v_gene: TRBV2
abundance: NA
j_gene: TRBJ1-5
CDR3nt: TGTGCCAGCGGAGCGGACAGGGGGCCCCTGAGTCAGCCCCAGCATTTT
CDR3aa: CASGADRGPLSQPQHF

d_gene: TRBD2
v_gene: TRBV5-1
abundance: NA
j_gene: TRBJ2-7
CDR3nt: TGCGCCAGCCGCCCCGGGACTAGCGGGAGGTACGAGCAGTACTTC
CDR3aa: CASRPGTSGRYEQYF

d_gene: TRBD1
v_gene: TRBV28
abundance: NA
j_gene: TRBJ1-6
CDR3nt: TGTGCCACCCGTGGGACAGGTTGGACTTCACCCCTCCACTTT
CDR3aa: CATRGTGWTSPLHF

d_gene: NA
v_gene: TRBV12-3/TRBV12-4
abundance: NA
j_gene: TRBJ1-1
CDR3nt: TGTGCCAGCAGTTTTACAGGGAACACTGAAGCTTTCTTT
CDR3aa: CASSFTGNTEAFF

d_gene: NA
v_gene: TRBV5-1
abundance: NA
j_gene: TRBJ2-4
CDR3nt: TGCGCCAGCGCTACGCAGAGCGTAACCAAAAACATTCAGTACTTC
CDR3aa: CASATQSVTKNIQYF

d_gene: NA
v_gene: TRBV3-1/TRBV3-2
abundance: NA
j_gene: TRBJ1-2
CDR3nt: TGTGCCAGCAGCCAAACCTATACTCAGGGAAGCGGCTACACCTTC
CDR3aa: CASSQTYTQGSGYTF

d_gene: NA
v_gene: TRBV29-1
abundance: many
j_gene: TRBJ1-1
CDR3nt: TGCAGCGGGGGATCCGGGGAAAATGAAGCTTTCTTT
CDR3aa: CSGGSGENEAFF

d_gene: TRBD1
v_gene: TRBV7-9
abundance: NA
j_gene: TRBJ2-2
CDR3nt: TGTGCCAGCAGCTTCGGACAGGGTGACACCGGGGAGCTGTTTTTT
CDR3aa: CASSFGQGDTGELFF

d_gene: NA
v_gene: TRBV7-2
abundance: few
j_gene: TRBJ1-2
CDR3nt: TGTGCCAGCAGTTCCAGGGCGGTGTATGGCTACACCTTC
CDR3aa: CASSSRAVYGYTF

d_gene: NA
v_gene: TRBV12-3/TRBV12-4
abundance: NA
j_gene: TRBJ1-1
CDR3nt: TGTGCCAGCAGTTTCGACACTGAAGCTTTCTTT
CDR3aa: CASSFDTEAFF

d_gene: NA
v_gene: TRBV15
abundance: NA
j_gene: TRBJ1-3
CDR3nt: TGTGCCACCAGCAGAGAACAATTCTCTGGAAACACCATATATTTT
CDR3aa: CATSREQFSGNTIYF

d_gene: TRBD2
v_gene: TRBV15
abundance: NA
j_gene: TRBJ2-5
CDR3nt: TGTGCCACCAGCAGAGATAAAGGGCTAGCGGGAGGGAGGTACCAAGAGACCCAGTACTTC
CDR3aa: CATSRDKGLAGGRYQETQYF

d_gene: NA
v_gene: TRBV18
abundance: NA
j_gene: TRBJ2-3
CDR3nt: TGTGCCAGCTCACCAAGCAGGGTTCTTAGCACAGATACGCAGTATTTT
CDR3aa: CASSPSRVLSTDTQYF

d_gene: TRBD1
v_gene: TRBV19
abundance: once
j_gene: TRBJ2-4
CDR3nt: TGTGCCAGTAGTGCCCGACAGGGGGAAAACATTCAGTACTTC
CDR3aa: CASSARQGENIQYF

d_gene: NA
v_gene: TRBV3-1/TRBV3-2
abundance: NA
j_gene: TRBJ2-5
CDR3nt: TGTGCCAGCAGCCAAGGGGGAGGCAGGGCCCAAGAGACCCAGTACTTC
CDR3aa: CASSQGGGRAQETQYF

d_gene: NA
v_gene: TRBV3-1/TRBV3-2
abundance: NA
j_gene: TRBJ1-5
CDR3nt: TGTGCCAGCAGCCAAAACAGGGGCAATCAGCCCCAGCATTTT
CDR3aa: CASSQNRGNQPQHF

d_gene: NA
v_gene: TRBV5-1
abundance: NA
j_gene: TRBJ2-1
CDR3nt: TGCGCCAGCACCACAGGCGGGGTAGGGGGCGATATTATTGGGCAGTTCTTC
CDR3aa: CASTTGGVGGDIIGQFF

d_gene: TRBD1
v_gene: TRBV18
abundance: medium-sized
j_gene: TRBJ1-1
CDR3nt: TGTGCCAGCTCACGACAGGGAAACACTGAAGCTTTCTTT
CDR3aa: CASSRQGNTEAFF

d_gene: NA
v_gene: TRBV5-5
abundance: NA
j_gene: TRBJ1-5
CDR3nt: TGTGCCAGCAGCCCCGTCCGGGTCAATCAGCCCCAGCATTTT
CDR3aa: CASSPVRVNQPQHF

d_gene: TRBD1
v_gene: TRBV27
abundance: NA
j_gene: TRBJ1-5
CDR3nt: TGTGCCAGCAGTTTCACAGGGGCCGGGAATCAGCCCCAGCATTTT
CDR3aa: CASSFTGAGNQPQHF

d_gene: NA
v_gene: TRBV19
abundance: NA
j_gene: TRBJ1-1
CDR3nt: TGTGTCTGGGGCTCCGAGAACACTGAAGCTTTCTTT
CDR3aa: CVWGSENTEAFF

d_gene: NA
v_gene: TRBV5-5
abundance: once
j_gene: TRBJ1-2
CDR3nt: TGTGCCAGCAGCTTGAGACATAGCTATGGCTACACCTTC
CDR3aa: CASSLRHSYGYTF

d_gene: TRBD2
v_gene: TRBV19
abundance: NA
j_gene: TRBJ2-1
CDR3nt: TGTGCCAGTAGAGAGATTGTAGCGGGGGAAAATGAGCAGTTCTTC
CDR3aa: CASREIVAGENEQFF

d_gene: NA
v_gene: TRBV27
abundance: NA
j_gene: TRBJ1-6
CDR3nt: TGTGCCAGCAGTTTGGGGCAGCCTTATTCACCCCTCCACTTT
CDR3aa: CASSLGQPYSPLHF

d_gene: NA
v_gene: TRBV27
abundance: few
j_gene: TRBJ2-7
CDR3nt: TGTGCCAGCGCTACCACTAGCTACTACGAGCAGTACTTC
CDR3aa: CASATTSYYEQYF

d_gene: NA
v_gene: TRBV28
abundance: NA
j_gene: TRBJ2-3
CDR3nt: NA
CDR3aa: CASSTSGQGVGDTQYF

d_gene: TRBD1
v_gene: TRBV9
abundance: NA
j_gene: TRBJ1-2
CDR3nt: TGTGCCAGCAGCGTAGCAATCGGGACAGGGGGCCTCTATGGCTACACCTTC
CDR3aa: CASSVAIGTGGLYGYTF

d_gene: NA
v_gene: TRBV2
abundance: NA
j_gene: TRBJ1-2
CDR3nt: TGTGCCAGCAGTGCGTCCCGTACAGGGCCCTATGGCTACACCTTC
CDR3aa: CASSASRTGPYGYTF

d_gene: NA
v_gene: TRBV14
abundance: once
j_gene: TRBJ1-6
CDR3nt: TGTGCCAGCAGCGCCCGGGGACATCTTGGGTTACCCCTCCACTTT
CDR3aa: CASSARGHLGLPLHF

d_gene: TRBD1
v_gene: TRBV24-1
abundance: NA
j_gene: TRBJ1-3
CDR3nt: TGTGCCACCAGTGCAAGACAGGGGTCCACCATATATTTT
CDR3aa: CATSARQGSTIYF

d_gene: TRBD1
v_gene: TRBV4-1
abundance: NA
j_gene: TRBJ1-1
CDR3nt: TGCGCCAGCAGCCACCAGGACAGGGGAAGTACTGAAGCTTTCTTT
CDR3aa: CASSHQDRGSTEAFF

d_gene: NA
v_gene: TRBV29-1
abundance: NA
j_gene: TRBJ2-5
CDR3nt: TGCAGCGTTCGCAGGCCCCTCAACGGAGAGACCCAGTACTTC
CDR3aa: CSVRRPLNGETQYF

d_gene: TRBD2
v_gene: TRBV4-1
abundance: NA
j_gene: TRBJ2-5
CDR3nt: TGCGCCAGCAGCCAGGCGGGAGGTTTGGAGACCCAGTACTTC
CDR3aa: CASSQAGGLETQYF

d_gene: NA
v_gene: TRBV2
abundance: NA
j_gene: TRBJ1-5
CDR3nt: TGTGCCAGCAGTGAAGGGGGGGGCCCCTATCAGCCCCAGCATTTT
CDR3aa: CASSEGGGPYQPQHF

d_gene: NA
v_gene: TRBV6-5
abundance: NA
j_gene: TRBJ1-6
CDR3nt: TGTGCCAGCAGTTACTCGTCGAGGGCTTCACCCCTCCACTTT
CDR3aa: CASSYSSRASPLHF

d_gene: TRBD2
v_gene: TRBV3-1/TRBV3-2
abundance: NA
j_gene: TRBJ2-1
CDR3nt: TGTGCCAGCAGCCAAGATATTGTGGCTAGCGGGGGGGCCTACAATGAGCAGTTCTTC
CDR3aa: CASSQDIVASGGAYNEQFF

d_gene: NA
v_gene: TRBV7-9
abundance: NA
j_gene: TRBJ1-5
CDR3nt: TGTGCCAGCGGGGGGGGCAATCAGCCCCAGCATTTT
CDR3aa: CASGGGNQPQHF

d_gene: TRBD1
v_gene: TRBV5-1
abundance: NA
j_gene: TRBJ2-7
CDR3nt: TGCGCCAGCAGCTGGGGACAGGGGACCTACGAGCAGTACTTC
CDR3aa: CASSWGQGTYEQYF

d_gene: TRBD2
v_gene: TRBV7-8
abundance: NA
j_gene: TRBJ2-7
CDR3nt: TGTGCCAGCAGCTTACCGAGTCCGGGACTAGGCATTATACGGAGCTCCTACGAGCAGTACTTC
CDR3aa: CASSLPSPGLGIIRSSYEQYF

d_gene: NA
v_gene: TRBV29-1
abundance: NA
j_gene: TRBJ1-1
CDR3nt: TGCAGCGTTGAGGGTGGGGGCCCCGAAGCTTTCTTT
CDR3aa: CSVEGGGPEAFF